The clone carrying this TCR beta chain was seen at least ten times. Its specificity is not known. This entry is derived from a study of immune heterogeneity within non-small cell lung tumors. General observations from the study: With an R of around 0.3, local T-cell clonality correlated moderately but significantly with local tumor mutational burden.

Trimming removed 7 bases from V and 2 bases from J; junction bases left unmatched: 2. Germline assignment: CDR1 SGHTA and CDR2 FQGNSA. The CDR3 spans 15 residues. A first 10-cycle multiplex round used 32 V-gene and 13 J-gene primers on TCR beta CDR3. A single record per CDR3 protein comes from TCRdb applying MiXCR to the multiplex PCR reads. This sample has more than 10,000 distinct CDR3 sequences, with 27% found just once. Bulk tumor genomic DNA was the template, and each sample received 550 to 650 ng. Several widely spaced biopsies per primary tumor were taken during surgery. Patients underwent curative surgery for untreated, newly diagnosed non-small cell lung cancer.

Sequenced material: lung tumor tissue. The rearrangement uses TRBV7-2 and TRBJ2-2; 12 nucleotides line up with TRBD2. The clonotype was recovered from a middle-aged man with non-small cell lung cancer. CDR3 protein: CASKGLAGNTGELFF. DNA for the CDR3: TGTGCCAGCAAAGGACTAGCGGGAAACACCGGGGAGCTGTTTTTT. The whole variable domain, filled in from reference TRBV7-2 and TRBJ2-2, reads GAGVSQSPSNKVTEKGKDVELRCDPISGHTALYWYRQSLGQGLEFLIYFQGNSAPDKSGLPSDRFSAERTGGSVSTLTIQRTQQEDSAVYLCASKGLAGNTGELFFGEGSRLTVL.